The 6 T cell receptor beta chains below all came from one sample that was sequenced in a study of cytomegalovirus exposure and HLA in healthy donors. Amplification used 60 Vbeta primers and 13 Jbeta primers. Sequencing used immunoSEQ multiplex PCR; TCRdb keeps in-frame clones, though not all of them. Among 150,000 or so clones listed, less than 80% were seen once. The specimen sequenced was PBMCs. The receptors were sampled from a female donor in good health and CMV-seronegative.

The chain combines TRBV30 with TRBJ2-1; D is unresolved. The germline V gene encodes CDR1 GTSNPN and CDR2 SVGIG (reference sequence). V lost 3 bases to trimming and J lost 4 bases, with 22 bases between them. This CDR3 comprises 17 residues. CDR3 sequence: CAWRGLVPQMYYNEQFF. The CDR3 nucleotides are TGTGCCTGGAGGGGTCTAGTCCCCCAGATGTATTACAATGAGCAGTTCTTC. Complete variable domain (other parts from reference TRBV30 and TRBJ2-1): SQTIHQWPATLVQPVGSPLSLECTVEGTSNPNLYWYRQAAGRGLQLLFYSVGIGQISSEVPQNLSASRPQDRQFILSSKKLLLSDSGFYLCAWRGLVPQMYYNEQFFGPGTRLTVL.

This clone has just a few counts. V gene TRBV30 combines with J gene TRBJ2-4; the D gene is possibly TRBD2 (5 bases). The V gene's germline CDR1 is GTSNPN and CDR2 SVGIG (reference sequence). The CDR3 runs to 14 residues. V was trimmed by 2 bases and J by 2 bases, leaving 10 bases between them. The CDR3 coding sequence is TGTGCCTGGAGTAGTCGGGGATCCAAAAACATTCAGTACTTC. It is translated as CAWSSRGSKNIQYF. Full variable domain (rest looked up from reference TRBV30 and TRBJ2-4): SQTIHQWPATLVQPVGSPLSLECTVEGTSNPNLYWYRQAAGRGLQLLFYSVGIGQISSEVPQNLSASRPQDRQFILSSKKLLLSDSGFYLCAWSSRGSKNIQYFGAGTRLSVL.

V usage is TRBV7-2 and J usage is TRBJ2-3; D is perhaps TRBD2 (8 bases). The germline gives CDR1 SGHTA, CDR2 FQGNSA. This CDR3 has 18 residues. Trimming pared 6 bases from V and 7 bases from J, leaving 29 bases between. The CDR3 DNA reads TGTGCCAGCAGACCCCCGGGGGGGTCCTCCGGAGGGGGCTATACGCAGTATTTT. Translation gives CASRPPGGSSGGGYTQYF.

This clone was seen only a few times. J is TRBJ2-6 and V is TRBV5-6, with D possibly matching TRBD1 (6 bases). Germline lookup yields CDR1 SGHDT and CDR2 YYEEEE. Trimming removed 2 bases at V and 0 bases at J, with 12 bases between. This CDR3 has 17 residues. CDR3 amino acids: CASSLRQASSGANVLTF. CDR3 bases: TGTGCCAGCAGCTTACGACAGGCAAGCTCTGGGGCCAACGTCCTGACTTTC.

The genes are TRBV27 and TRBJ2-5, with 7 nucleotides matching TRBD2. Judging by the DNA end, TRBJ2-7 fits better; the J call may be wrong. Germline CDR1 MNHEY, CDR2 SMNVEV (reference sequence). This CDR3 has 13 residues. This CDR3 is CASSGLGTYEQYF. Written as DNA, the CDR3 is TGTGCCAGCAGTGGACTAGGGACCTACGAGCAGTACTTC.

The V and J genes are TRBV7-3 and TRBJ2-2; 10 bases agree with TRBD2. CDR1 and CDR2 from the germline V gene are SGHTA and FQGTGA. Trimming cost V 5 bases and J 6 bases; bases outside gene matches: 6. The CDR3 has 15 amino acids. This CDR3 reads CASSPSSGRAGELFF. DNA for the CDR3: TGTGCCAGCAGCCCCTCTAGCGGGAGAGCCGGGGAGCTGTTTTTT.